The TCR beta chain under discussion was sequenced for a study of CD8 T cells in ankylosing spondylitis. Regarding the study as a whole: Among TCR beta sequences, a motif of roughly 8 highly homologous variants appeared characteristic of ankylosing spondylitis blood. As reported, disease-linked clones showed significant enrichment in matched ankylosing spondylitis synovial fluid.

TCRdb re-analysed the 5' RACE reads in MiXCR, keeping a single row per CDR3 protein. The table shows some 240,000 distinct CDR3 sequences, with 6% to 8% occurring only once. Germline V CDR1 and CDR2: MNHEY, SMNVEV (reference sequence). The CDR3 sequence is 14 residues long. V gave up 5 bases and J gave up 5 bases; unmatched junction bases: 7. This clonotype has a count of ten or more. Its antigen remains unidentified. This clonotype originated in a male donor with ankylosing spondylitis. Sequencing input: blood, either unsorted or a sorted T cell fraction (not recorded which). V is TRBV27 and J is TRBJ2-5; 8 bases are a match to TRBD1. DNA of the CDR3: TGTGCCAGCAGTCCTTCAGGGGGCTTTGAGACCCAGTACTTC. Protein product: CASSPSGGFETQYF.